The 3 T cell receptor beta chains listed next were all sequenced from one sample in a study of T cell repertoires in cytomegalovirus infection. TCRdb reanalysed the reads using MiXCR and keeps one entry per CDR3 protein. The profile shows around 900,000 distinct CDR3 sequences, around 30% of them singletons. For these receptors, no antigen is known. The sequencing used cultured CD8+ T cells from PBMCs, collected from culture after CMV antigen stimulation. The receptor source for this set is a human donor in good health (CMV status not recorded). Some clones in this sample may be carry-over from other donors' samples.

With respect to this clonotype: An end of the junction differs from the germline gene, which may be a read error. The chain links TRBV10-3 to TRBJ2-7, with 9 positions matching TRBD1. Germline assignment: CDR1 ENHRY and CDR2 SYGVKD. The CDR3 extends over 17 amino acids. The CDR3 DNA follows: TGTGCCATCAGTGAGTCTATAGGCACAGGGGGCTCCGACGAGCAGTACTTC. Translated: CAISESIGTGGSDEQYF.

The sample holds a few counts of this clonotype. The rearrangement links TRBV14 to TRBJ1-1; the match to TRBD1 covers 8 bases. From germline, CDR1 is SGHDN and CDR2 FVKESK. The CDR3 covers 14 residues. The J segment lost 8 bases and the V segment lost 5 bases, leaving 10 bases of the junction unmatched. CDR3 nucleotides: TGTGCCAGCAGCTCTCACAGGGGGGCAAAGGAAGCTTTCTTT. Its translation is CASSSHRGAKEAFF.

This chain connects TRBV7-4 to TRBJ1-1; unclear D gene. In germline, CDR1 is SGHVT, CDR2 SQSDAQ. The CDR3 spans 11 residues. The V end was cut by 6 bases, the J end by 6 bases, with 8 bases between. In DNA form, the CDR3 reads TGTGCCAGCAGTTCGAAGCCTGAAGCTTTCTTT. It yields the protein CASSSKPEAFF.